This T cell receptor (beta chain) came from a study of control samples from healthy donors and cancer patients. Only in-frame clones appear in the TCRdb table, and some are missing; sequencing was by immunoSEQ multiplex PCR. The sample shows roughly 52,000 clones, nearly 96% of them seen only once. Germline V lookup: CDR1 MDHEN, CDR2 SYDVKM. The length of the CDR3 is 14 residues. The ends were cut back, 6 bases at V and 10 bases at J, with 21 bases in the middle. The genes are TRBV28 and TRBJ1-1, with a tentative D call TRBD1 (5 bases). Source material: blood. The receptor was isolated from a woman in her twenties or thirties in good health. CDR3 residues: CASSSGQKAKGAFF. The CDR3 nucleotides are TGTGCCAGCAGCTCCGGACAAAAAGCAAAGGGAGCTTTCTTT.